The 5 T cell receptor beta chains reported below all come from one sample, sequenced in a study of human T cells and chemical hapten exposure. Time point in this sample: patch test 1, 2 weeks after DPC sensitization. Treatment defined: therapeutic diphenylcyclopropenone sensitization with weekly scalp DPC. TCRdb processed the RACE reads anew with MiXCR; each CDR3 protein has one entry. This repertoire shows tens of thousands of distinct CDR3 sequences, about 9.1% found once; its top ten account for less than 4%. The sample in question was whole blood, obtained in connection with sensitization to the hapten diphenylcyclopropenone (DPC). These receptors all come from a woman between 40 and 50 years old with alopecia areata. Some clones in this sample may be carry-over from other donors' samples.

The chain uses TRBV9 and TRBJ2-1, with TRBD2 matching 8 bases. Germline V lookup: CDR1 SGDLS, CDR2 YYNGEE. The V gene end was trimmed by 4 bases and the J gene end by 6 bases; junction bases not matched to a gene: 6. The CDR3 length is 14 residues. The CDR3 here is CASSTISGANEQFF. The CDR3 coding sequence is TGTGCCAGCAGCACAATTAGCGGGGCCAATGAGCAGTTCTTC.

This clonotype was detected many times. This chain uses TRBV20-1 with TRBJ2-7; the D is unclear. In germline, CDR1 is DFQATT, CDR2 SNEGSKA (reference sequence). Trimming cost V 3 bases and J 2 bases, with 2 bases left between them. There are 10 residues in the CDR3. The CDR3 DNA reads TGCAGTGCTAGCCCCTACGAGCAGTACTTC. Its protein is CSASPYEQYF.

This clonotype appeared many times. CDR3 bases: TGCAGCGTTGAAGATACCGGGGAGGTCGGGGAGCTGTTTTTT. This encodes CSVEDTGEVGELFF. The chain links TRBV29-1 to TRBJ2-2, with D perhaps TRBD2 (6 bases). The CDR3 is 14 amino acids. The germline CDR1 and CDR2 sequences are SQVTM and ANQGSEA. The ends were cut back, 0 bases at V and 7 bases at J, with 12 bases in the middle.

This clonotype was counted a few times. The chain is built from TRBV19 and TRBJ1-5; 7 bases are a match to TRBD1. CDR1 and CDR2 from the germline V gene are LNHDA and SQIVND (reference sequence). V shed 4 bases and J 5 bases; nucleotides not matched to a gene: 14. The CDR3 runs 17 residues. For the CDR3, the DNA is TGTGCCAGTAGTACACTTCCGGGACAGAGCTACGATCAGCCCCAGCATTTT. This sequence encodes CASSTLPGQSYDQPQHF.

This sequence joins TRBV30 and TRBJ1-6; 9 bases agree with TRBD1. Germline V gene sequence: CDR1 GTSNPN, CDR2 SVGIG (reference sequence). The V segment lost 3 bases and the J segment 9 bases; nucleotides outside the gene matches: 15. The CDR3 spans 17 residues. This chain's CDR3 is CAWSRAGTGIRRSPLHF. CDR3 bases: TGTGCCTGGAGCCGCGCCGGGACAGGGATTCGTCGTTCACCCCTCCACTTT.